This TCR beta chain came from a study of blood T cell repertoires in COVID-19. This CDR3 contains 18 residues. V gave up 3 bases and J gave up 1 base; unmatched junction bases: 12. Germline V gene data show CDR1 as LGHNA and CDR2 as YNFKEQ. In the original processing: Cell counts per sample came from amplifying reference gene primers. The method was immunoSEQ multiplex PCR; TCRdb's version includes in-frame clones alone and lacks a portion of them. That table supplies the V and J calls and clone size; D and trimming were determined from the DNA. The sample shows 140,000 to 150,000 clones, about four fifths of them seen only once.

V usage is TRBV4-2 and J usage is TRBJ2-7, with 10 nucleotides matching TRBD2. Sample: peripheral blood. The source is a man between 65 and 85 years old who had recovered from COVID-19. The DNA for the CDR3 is TGTGCCAGCAGCCAGCACGGCACCGGGACTAGCGTTTCCTACGAGCAGTACTTC. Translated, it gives CASSQHGTGTSVSYEQYF.